The 32 T cell receptor beta chains below come from one sample, sequenced in a study of shared clonotypes between healthy human individuals. Profiled with immunoSEQ multiplex PCR; TCRdb holds only in-frame clones, not every one. Of about 710,000 clones listed, 55% to 75% are singletons. Material for sequencing was memory CD4+ T cells sorted from blood. Noted subset: CD45RA-negative fraction. These receptors originate from a woman in her 30s in good health.

The chain recombines TRBV11-1 with TRBJ1-2; 9 bases are shared with TRBD1. V lost 11 bases to trimming and J lost 3 bases; unmatched junction nucleotides: 16. CDR3 length: 16 residues. CDR1 SGHAT and CDR2 FQDESV come from the germline V gene (reference sequence). DNA for the CDR3: TGTGCCGGAGAGAACAGGGGGCGTAATTCTTACTATGGCTACACCTTC. Translation: CAGENRGRNSYYGYTF.

The rearrangement joins TRBV9 to TRBJ2-5; 8 nucleotides match TRBD1. Germline values: CDR1 SGDLS, CDR2 YYNGEE. The junction had 14 bases not matched to a gene; V was cut back by 0 bases and J by 7 bases. The CDR3 contains 17 residues. DNA of the CDR3: TGTGCCAGCAGCGTAGACGCCGGACAGGGCCCTTTGGGGACCCAGTACTTC. Translated, it gives CASSVDAGQGPLGTQYF.

This chain joins TRBV16 and TRBJ1-4; D unclear. Germline lookup yields CDR1 KGHSY and CDR2 FQNENV. The CDR3 length is 15 residues. Deletions cut 4 bases from V and 8 bases from J, with 17 bases between. CDR3 loop: CASSLRGGSLEKLFF. DNA for the CDR3: TGTGCCAGCAGCCTACGAGGAGGGTCGTTGGAAAAACTGTTTTTT.

This chain uses TRBV18 with TRBJ1-1; unclear D gene. The V and J ends lost 2 bases and 4 bases respectively, with 5 bases between them. The CDR3 runs to 12 residues. The germline V gene encodes CDR1 KGHSH and CDR2 LQKENI. The CDR3 DNA reads as TGTGCCAGCTCACCATCGGGCACTGAAGCTTTCTTT. It translates to CASSPSGTEAFF.

This clone was recorded only once. This chain uses TRBV6-1 with TRBJ1-5; D not certain. Trimming took 6 bases from V and 3 from J, leaving 12 bases between them. The CDR3 totals 14 residues. The V gene's germline CDR1 is MNHNS and CDR2 SASEGT. The CDR3 reads CASRSDWVNQPQHF. In nucleotides, the CDR3 is TGTGCCAGCAGATCGGATTGGGTCAATCAGCCCCAGCATTTT.

Comments on this clone: With a much larger clone just one base away, this may be a read error. The chain has TRBV5-5 and TRBJ1-1; D gene uncertain. The CDR3 runs 13 residues. V was clipped by 1 base and J by 1 base, with 5 bases between them. Germline lookup yields CDR1 SGHKS and CDR2 YYEKEE (reference sequence). CDR3 in amino acids: CASSLMGNTEAFF. CDR3 coding DNA: TGTGCCAGCAGCTTGATGGGGAACACTGAAGCTTTCTTT.

This clone has just one count. The chain has TRBV7-6 and TRBJ1-1, with D hard to call. Germline V gives CDR1 SGHVS, CDR2 FNYEAQ. Trimming removed 8 bases from V and 1 base from J, with 11 bases in between. The CDR3 has 13 amino acids. This CDR3 reads CASARAENTEAFF. In nucleotides, the CDR3 is TGTGCCAGCGCCCGGGCGGAGAACACTGAAGCTTTCTTT.

The rearrangement joins TRBV7-9 to TRBJ1-2, with TRBD1 as a possible D gene (6 bases). The V end was cut by 5 bases, the J end by 6 bases, with 16 bases between. There are 14 residues in the CDR3. Germline V gives CDR1 SEHNR, CDR2 FQNEAQ (reference sequence). The chain's CDR3 is CASSPTPGADGYTF. In DNA form, the CDR3 reads TGTGCCAGCAGCCCCACCCCGGGGGCAGATGGCTACACCTTC.

The V and J genes are TRBV5-4 and TRBJ1-4; 8 nucleotides line up with TRBD1. With V trimmed by 4 bases and J by 4 bases, 6 bases remained unmatched. Germline V lookup: CDR1 SGHNT, CDR2 YYREEE (reference sequence). The CDR3 consists of 15 residues. This CDR3 is CASSRGQGDNEKLFF. CDR3 DNA sequence: TGTGCCAGCAGCCGTGGACAGGGTGATAATGAAAAACTGTTTTTT. The full variable domain, with the rest looked up from reference TRBV5-4 and TRBJ1-4, is ETGVTQSPTHLIKTRGQQVTLRCSSQSGHNTVSWYQQALGQGPQFIFQYYREEENGRGNFPPRFSGLQFPNYSSELNVNALELDDSALYLCASSRGQGDNEKLFFGSGTQLSVL.

The chain is built from TRBV30 and TRBJ2-3; 9 bases match TRBD1. Germline-derived CDR1 and CDR2 are GTSNPN and SVGIG (reference sequence). CDR3 length: 12 residues. V was clipped by 3 bases and J by 6 bases; unmatched bases: 1. The CDR3 loop reads CAWSGTGDTQYF. CDR3 coding DNA: TGTGCCTGGAGCGGGACAGGGGATACGCAGTATTTT. Together with reference TRBV30 and TRBJ2-3, the CDR3 gives the full variable domain: SQTIHQWPATLVQPVGSPLSLECTVEGTSNPNLYWYRQAAGRGLQLLFYSVGIGQISSEVPQNLSASRPQDRQFILSSKKLLLSDSGFYLCAWSGTGDTQYFGPGTRLTVL.

This chain connects TRBV29-1 to TRBJ2-5; TRBD2 aligns across 7 bases. Germline assignment: CDR1 SQVTM and CDR2 ANQGSEA. V dropped 6 bases and J dropped 7; count of bases not matched to a gene: 14. This CDR3 has 14 amino acids. The CDR3 bases are TGCAGCGTCGATACTAGCGTTGGCGGACGGACCCAGTACTTC. Translating gives CSVDTSVGGRTQYF.

This chain joins TRBV7-8 and TRBJ2-7, with 7 positions matching TRBD2. V shed 2 bases, J shed 3 bases, and the junction held 10 bases outside the gene matches. Germline loops: CDR1 SGHVS, CDR2 FQNEAQ. The CDR3 spans 16 residues. CDR3 loop: CASSLYSGPPFYEQYF. The CDR3 nucleotides are TGTGCCAGCAGCTTATATAGCGGGCCTCCTTTCTACGAGCAGTACTTC.

The chain links TRBV6-6 to TRBJ2-7; unclear D gene. V dropped 6 bases and J dropped 1 base, with 13 bases sitting between them. CDR1 and CDR2 (germline): MNHNY, SVGAGI (reference sequence). The CDR3 length is 14 residues. The DNA for the CDR3 is TGTGCCAGCAGCGACCAGTTAAATTCCTACGAGCAGTACTTC. This translates into CASSDQLNSYEQYF.

This rearrangement joins TRBV13 to TRBJ2-1, with 8 positions matching TRBD1. The CDR3 extends over 16 amino acids. Trimming cost V 2 bases and J 4 bases; bases outside gene matches: 7. In germline, CDR1 is PRHDT, CDR2 FYEKMQ (reference sequence). In DNA, the CDR3 is TGTGCCAGCAGCTTATACCGGGACAGGCTTTACAATGAGCAGTTCTTC. This encodes CASSLYRDRLYNEQFF.

This chain connects TRBV5-1 to TRBJ2-7, with D unresolved. Germline V gene lookup returns CDR1 SGHRS and CDR2 YFSETQ. This CDR3 contains 12 residues. Deletions cut 2 bases from V and 6 bases from J, with 9 bases between. The CDR3 spells CASSFTFGEQYF. The CDR3 bases are TGCGCCAGCAGCTTTACATTTGGCGAGCAGTACTTC. Drawing the rest from reference TRBV5-1 and TRBJ2-7, the complete variable domain is KAGVTQTPRYLIKTRGQQVTLSCSPISGHRSVSWYQQTPGQGLQFLFEYFSETQRNKGNFPGRFSGRQFSNSRSEMNVSTLELGDSALYLCASSFTFGEQYFGPGTRLTVT.

The chain uses TRBV30 and TRBJ1-1; D is unclear. V lost 2 bases to trimming and J lost 5 bases, with 12 bases between them. CDR1 GTSNPN and CDR2 SVGIG come from the germline V gene (reference sequence). The CDR3 has 13 residues. CDR3 bases: TGTGCCTGGAGTCCCGCGTCGGTGACTGAAGCTTTCTTT. Its translation is CAWSPASVTEAFF.

This sequence joins TRBV19 and TRBJ1-5, with D perhaps matching TRBD1 (6 bases). From germline, CDR1 is LNHDA and CDR2 SQIVND (reference sequence). The V gene lost 5 bases and the J gene lost 6 bases, with 17 bases spanning the gap. CDR3 size: 15 residues. The CDR3 reads CASSRRTVFGQPQHF. The CDR3 DNA reads as TGTGCCAGTAGTCGACGGACAGTTTTTGGTCAGCCCCAGCATTTT.

The chain links TRBV30 to TRBJ1-2, with D maybe TRBD1 (6 bases). V lost 0 bases and J 0 bases, leaving 8 bases between the germline ends. Germline CDR1 and CDR2: GTSNPN and SVGIG (reference sequence). The CDR3 runs 14 residues. The CDR3 DNA is TGTGCCTGGAGTGTGGACAGTTCTAACTATGGCTACACCTTC. Its translation: CAWSVDSSNYGYTF.

This clone was observed a few times. CDR3 nucleotides: TGTGCCAGCAGTTTCCGGGACCGATCTAACTATGGCTACACCTTC. Its translation: CASSFRDRSNYGYTF. V and J are TRBV27 and TRBJ1-2; weak D call: TRBD1 (5 bases). This CDR3 has 15 residues. CDR1 and CDR2 from the germline V gene are MNHEY and SMNVEV (reference sequence). Deletions cut 3 bases from V and 0 bases from J, with 11 bases between.

CDR3 loop: CASQRHLNEKLFF. The CDR3 nucleotides are TGCGCCAGCCAAAGACACCTAAATGAAAAACTGTTTTTT. The J gene is TRBJ1-4, the V gene TRBV10-1; D unresolved. There are 13 residues in the CDR3. Germline V gene data show CDR1 as WNHNN and CDR2 as SYGVQD (reference sequence). V was shortened by 8 bases and J by 5 bases, with 12 bases between the two germline ends.

This clone has only one observation. The chain couples TRBV7-9 to TRBJ2-1; 7 bases agree with TRBD2. The germline V gene has CDR1 SEHNR and CDR2 FQNEAQ (reference sequence). After removal of 0 bases from V and 3 bases from J, the junction contained 8 bases not matched to a gene. The CDR3 length is 17 residues. The CDR3 region has the DNA TGTGCCAGCAGCTTAGCCGCGGCGGGAGTGGTCTACAATGAGCAGTTCTTC. This codes for CASSLAAAGVVYNEQFF.

This chain joins TRBV14 and TRBJ1-1, with D possibly matching TRBD1 (6 bases). The CDR3 is 13 amino acids. The V end was cut by 1 base, the J end by 4 bases, with 7 bases between. The germline gives CDR1 SGHDN, CDR2 FVKESK. CDR3 protein: CASSQVRGTEAFF. The CDR3 DNA is TGTGCCAGCAGCCAAGTCAGGGGCACTGAAGCTTTCTTT.

The CDR3 region is CASTRPAAGTEAFF. CDR3 sequence (DNA): TGTGCCAGTACCCGACCGGCGGCCGGCACTGAAGCTTTCTTT. The genes are TRBV19 and TRBJ1-1, with D uncertain. The CDR3 loop spans 14 amino acids. Germline lookup yields CDR1 LNHDA and CDR2 SQIVND (reference sequence). V lost 7 bases to trimming and J lost 4 bases, with 16 bases between them.

The V call is TRBV5-1, the J call TRBJ1-1, with D possibly TRBD1 on 5 matching bases. There are 14 residues in the CDR3. V was cut by 4 bases and J by 1 base, with 11 bases left in between. Germline V gene sequence: CDR1 SGHRS, CDR2 YFSETQ. This CDR3 reads CASSVGVSNTEAFF. The DNA for the CDR3 is TGCGCCAGCAGCGTAGGGGTATCGAACACTGAAGCTTTCTTT.

The genes are TRBV6-5 and TRBJ2-7; D might be TRBD2 (6 bases). The CDR3 is 13 residues long. Germline CDR1 is MNHEY and CDR2 is SVGAGI. Trimming left V 1 base short and J 6 bases short, with 10 bases between. This chain's CDR3 is CASSYYYGSEQYF. The CDR3 DNA is TGTGCCAGCAGTTACTACTACGGGAGCGAGCAGTACTTC.

The chain's CDR3 is CASTGLAGNTGELFF. Written as DNA, the CDR3 is TGTGCCAGCACCGGTCTAGCGGGGAACACCGGGGAGCTGTTTTTT. The genes are TRBV6-5 and TRBJ2-2, with TRBD2 matching over 8 bases. CDR1 is MNHEY, CDR2 SVGAGI, per germline. The CDR3 is made up of 15 amino acids. The V gene end was trimmed by 7 bases and the J gene end by 1 base; junction bases not matched to a gene: 5.

The chain couples TRBV19 to TRBJ1-1, with a possible D match to TRBD1 (6 bases). CDR3 size: 14 residues. V lost 6 bases to trimming and J lost 1 base, with 12 bases between them. Germline V gene data show CDR1 as LNHDA and CDR2 as SQIVND (reference sequence). CDR3 DNA sequence: TGTGCCAGTAGGGATGGACAGAGGAACACTGAAGCTTTCTTT. This translates into CASRDGQRNTEAFF.

The chain couples TRBV19 to TRBJ2-6; tentatively, D is TRBD2 (5 bases). V was trimmed by 3 bases and J by 1 base, leaving 13 bases between them. Germline loops: CDR1 LNHDA, CDR2 SQIVND (reference sequence). There are 17 residues in the CDR3. CDR3 sequence: CASSILPGLSGANVLTF. CDR3 bases: TGTGCCAGTAGTATCCTACCCGGACTGTCTGGGGCCAACGTCCTGACTTTC. The complete variable domain, with remaining parts taken from reference TRBV19 and TRBJ2-6, reads DGGITQSPKYLFRKEGQNVTLSCEQNLNHDAMYWYRQDPGQGLRLIYYSQIVNDFQKGDIAEGYSVSREKKESFPLTVTSAQKNPTAFYLCASSILPGLSGANVLTFGAGSRLTVL.

The chain recombines TRBV28 with TRBJ2-1, with 9 bases identical to TRBD1. The CDR3 loop spans 12 amino acids. The V and J ends lost 5 bases and 8 bases, in that order; junction bases with no gene match: 1. The germline V gene encodes CDR1 MDHEN and CDR2 SYDVKM. DNA of the CDR3: TGTGCCAGCAGTACAGGGGGCGATGAGCAGTTCTTC. Its protein product is CASSTGGDEQFF.

The V gene is TRBV9, the J gene TRBJ2-1, with 7 bases that match TRBD2. The germline gives CDR1 SGDLS, CDR2 YYNGEE. CDR3 length equals 14 residues. The trim removed 0 bases at V and 8 bases at J, leaving 5 bases unmatched. CDR3 nucleotide sequence: TGTGCCAGCAGCGTAGTAGCGGGCGGGCATGAGCAGTTCTTC. This sequence encodes CASSVVAGGHEQFF.

Concerning this clone: A much more abundant neighbour one base away suggests this may be a read error. This sample also contains other DNA sequences that code for the same CDR3. The rearrangement uses TRBV11-2 and TRBJ2-1; 7 bases are a match to TRBD2. CDR3 length: 15 residues. J gave up 1 base and V 5 bases, and 5 bases lay outside the gene matches. From germline, CDR1 is SGHAT and CDR2 FQNNGV. The CDR3 loop is CASSPQRDSYNEQFF. DNA for the CDR3: TGTGCCAGCAGCCCTCAGCGGGATTCCTACAATGAGCAGTTCTTC.

The gene calls are TRBV29-1 and TRBJ2-1; D is perhaps TRBD2 (5 bases). Germline V gene sequence: CDR1 SQVTM, CDR2 ANQGSEA. V gave up 1 base and J gave up 0 bases, with 10 bases separating them. The length of the CDR3 is 15 residues. CDR3 sequence reads: CSVEAPAVSYNEQFF. The CDR3 DNA reads TGCAGCGTTGAAGCCCCAGCGGTCTCCTACAATGAGCAGTTCTTC.